Listed below are T cell receptor beta chains from one sample, sequenced in a study of blood T cells in healthy people across ages. Via MiXCR, TCRdb re-called the 5' RACE reads, giving one row per CDR3 protein. In the table there are approximately 1,100,000 distinct CDR3 sequences, roughly 45% of which are singletons. The specimen sequenced was blood. The source is a woman aged 55-69 years in good health. The CDR3 runs from the conserved cysteine through the conserved F or W. A D gene is named only where the DNA matches it firmly. Clone sizes are given selectively: once, few, many, or a class where the clone is expanded.

V	J	size	D	DNA	CDR3
TRBV10-1	TRBJ2-3	.	.	TGCGCCAGCAGTGAGTCGGGGGCGAGGAATACGCAGTATTTT	CASSESGARNTQYF
TRBV10-3	TRBJ1-5	few	.	TGTGCCATCAGTGAAACGGGCAGCAATCAGCCCCAGCATTTT	CAISETGSNQPQHF
TRBV6-4	TRBJ2-1	.	.	TGTGCCAGCAGTCGGGATGGGATGGATGAGCAGTTCTTC	CASSRDGMDEQFF
TRBV9	TRBJ1-2	once	.	TGTGCCAGCAGCGTAGAGGACGGCGGTATGGGCTACACCTTC	CASSVEDGGMGYTF
TRBV6-1	TRBJ1-1	.	TRBD1	TGTGCCAGCAGTGAACAGGGGGTGAGAAGTGTTGAAGCTTTCTTT	CASSEQGVRSVEAFF
TRBV11-2	TRBJ2-1	once	TRBD2	TGTGCCAGCAGCCCAAGACTACTAGCGGGGATGAGTGAGCAGTTCTTC	CASSPRLLAGMSEQFF
TRBV14	TRBJ2-7	.	TRBD1	TGTGCCAGCAGCCACGGACAGGGGGCGCTTAACGAGCAGTACTTC	CASSHGQGALNEQYF
TRBV29-1	TRBJ2-7	.	.	TGCAGCGCCTTTGAGGAAAGCTACGAGCAGTACTTC	CSAFEESYEQYF
TRBV4-2	TRBJ1-2	few	.	TGTGCCAGCAGCCAAGTCGACGGCCGTAACTATGGCTACACCTTC	CASSQVDGRNYGYTF
TRBV10-3	TRBJ2-1	.	TRBD1	TGTGCCATCAGAGGACCGGGACAGGCCACCGATGAGCAGTTCTTC	CAIRGPGQATDEQFF
TRBV20-1	TRBJ2-7	.	TRBD2	TGCAGTGCCGAGGGGACTAGCGGGAGGGCCGCGTCCTACAATGAGCAGTACTTC	CSAEGTSGRAASYNEQYF